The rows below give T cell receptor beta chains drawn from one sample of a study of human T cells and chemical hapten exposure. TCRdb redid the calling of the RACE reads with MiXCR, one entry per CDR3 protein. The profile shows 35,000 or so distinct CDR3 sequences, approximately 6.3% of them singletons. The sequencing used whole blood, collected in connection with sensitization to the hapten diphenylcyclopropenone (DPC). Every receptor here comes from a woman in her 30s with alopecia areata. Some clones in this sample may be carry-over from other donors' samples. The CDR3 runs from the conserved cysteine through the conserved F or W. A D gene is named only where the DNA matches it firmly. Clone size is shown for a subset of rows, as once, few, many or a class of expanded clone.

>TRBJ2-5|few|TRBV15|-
TGTGCCACCAGCAGAGGGGGAAAGTACCAAGAGACCCAGTACTTC
CATSRGGKYQETQYF
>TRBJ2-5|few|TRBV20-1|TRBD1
TGCAGTGCTACACCAGGACAGGGGTCGAAAGAGACCCAGTACTTC
CSATPGQGSKETQYF
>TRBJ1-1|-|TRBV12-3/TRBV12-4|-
TGTGCCAGCAGTTTGCAATGGATGAGGGGCACTGAAGCTTTCTTT
CASSLQWMRGTEAFF
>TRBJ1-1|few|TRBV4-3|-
TGCGCCAGCAGTCAAGTTTTGGGCAACACTGAAGCTTTCTTT
CASSQVLGNTEAFF
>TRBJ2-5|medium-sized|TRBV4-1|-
TGCGCCAGCAGCCAAGCCAGGACGGGGCAAGAGACCCAGTACTTC
CASSQARTGQETQYF
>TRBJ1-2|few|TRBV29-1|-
TGCAGCGTTGTGGACGGAGGCACGAAAGGGTATGGCTACACCTTC
CSVVDGGTKGYGYTF
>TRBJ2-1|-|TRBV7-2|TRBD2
TGTGCCAGCAGCCCCAATGGGGGGGACTACAATGAGCAGTTCTTC
CASSPNGGDYNEQFF
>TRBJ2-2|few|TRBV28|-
TGTGCCAGCAGGAAGGGTGGGGGGGCCAACACCGGGGAGCTGTTTTTT
CASRKGGGANTGELFF
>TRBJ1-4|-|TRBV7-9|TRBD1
TGTGCCAGCAGTTCCACAGGGGAGATTGAAAAACTGTTTTTT
CASSSTGEIEKLFF
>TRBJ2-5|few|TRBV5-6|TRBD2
TGTGCCAGCAGCCGGAGCGGGACTCCAGAGACCCAGTACTTC
CASSRSGTPETQYF
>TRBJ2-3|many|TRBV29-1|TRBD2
TGCAGCGTCGAGTCTAAAGCGGGAGTCACAGATACGCAGTATTTT
CSVESKAGVTDTQYF
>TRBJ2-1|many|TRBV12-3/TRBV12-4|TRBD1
TGTGCCAGCAGTTCCCGGGACAGGGATGGTGAGCAGTTCTTC
CASSSRDRDGEQFF
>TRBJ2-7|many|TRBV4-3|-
TGCGCCAGCAGCCCTTCCCCCCAGAGACAGACCCACGAGCAGTACTTC
CASSPSPQRQTHEQYF
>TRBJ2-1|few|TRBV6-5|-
TGTGCCAGCAGTAACCTAGCGGAGCAGTTCTTC
CASSNLAEQFF
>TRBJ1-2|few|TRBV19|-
TGTGCCAGTAGTAATAAGGGAGGCGGCTACACCTTC
CASSNKGGGYTF
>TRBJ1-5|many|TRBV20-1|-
TGCAGTGCTAGAGATTCCGGACGAAGTCGCAATCAGCCCCAGCATTTT
CSARDSGRSRNQPQHF
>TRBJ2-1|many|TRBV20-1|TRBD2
TGCAGTGCTAGAGATCTAAGCGGGGTAGGCTACAATGAGCAGTTCTTC
CSARDLSGVGYNEQFF
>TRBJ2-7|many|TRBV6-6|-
TGTGCCAGCAGTTATTCGGGAACAGGGAGTGGTTCCTTC
CASSYSGTGSGSF
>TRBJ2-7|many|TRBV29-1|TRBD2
TGCAGCGTTTGGGTCCTAGCGGGGGGCTACGAGCAGTACTTC
CSVWVLAGGYEQYF
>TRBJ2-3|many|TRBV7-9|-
TGTGCCAGCAGCTTCGGCTCGGGGGATACGCAGTATTTT
CASSFGSGDTQYF
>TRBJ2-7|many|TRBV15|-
TGTGCCACCAGCAGAGATAAGGAAAGACAGGTTCGGTACGAGCAGTACTTC
CATSRDKERQVRYEQYF
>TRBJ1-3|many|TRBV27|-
TGTGCCAGCAGGGGCAACTCTGGAAACACCATATATTTT
CASRGNSGNTIYF
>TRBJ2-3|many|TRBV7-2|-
TGTGCCAGCAGCTTAGCCATAAATACGCAGTATTTT
CASSLAINTQYF
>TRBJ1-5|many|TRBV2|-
TGTGCCAGCAGTGCGGCCCTGAGGAGCAATCAGCCCCAGCATTTT
CASSAALRSNQPQHF
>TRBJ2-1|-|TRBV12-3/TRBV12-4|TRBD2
TGTGCCAGCAGTTTAGAGGGACTAGCGGGGGAGGATGAGCAGTTCTTC
CASSLEGLAGEDEQFF
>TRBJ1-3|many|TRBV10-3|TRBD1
TGTGCCATCAGTGACCCGGGACAGATTCAAACCATATATTTT
CAISDPGQIQTIYF
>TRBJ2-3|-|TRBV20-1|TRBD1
TGCAGTGCTCCACCGGGACAGGCCTACACAGATACGCAGTATTTT
CSAPPGQAYTDTQYF
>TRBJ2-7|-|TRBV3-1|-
TGTGCCAGCAGCCACGCCGACAGAGGCTACGAGCAGTACTTC
CASSHADRGYEQYF
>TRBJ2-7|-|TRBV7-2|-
TGTGCCAGCAGCTTATGGTCCGCGTACGAGCAGTACTTC
CASSLWSAYEQYF